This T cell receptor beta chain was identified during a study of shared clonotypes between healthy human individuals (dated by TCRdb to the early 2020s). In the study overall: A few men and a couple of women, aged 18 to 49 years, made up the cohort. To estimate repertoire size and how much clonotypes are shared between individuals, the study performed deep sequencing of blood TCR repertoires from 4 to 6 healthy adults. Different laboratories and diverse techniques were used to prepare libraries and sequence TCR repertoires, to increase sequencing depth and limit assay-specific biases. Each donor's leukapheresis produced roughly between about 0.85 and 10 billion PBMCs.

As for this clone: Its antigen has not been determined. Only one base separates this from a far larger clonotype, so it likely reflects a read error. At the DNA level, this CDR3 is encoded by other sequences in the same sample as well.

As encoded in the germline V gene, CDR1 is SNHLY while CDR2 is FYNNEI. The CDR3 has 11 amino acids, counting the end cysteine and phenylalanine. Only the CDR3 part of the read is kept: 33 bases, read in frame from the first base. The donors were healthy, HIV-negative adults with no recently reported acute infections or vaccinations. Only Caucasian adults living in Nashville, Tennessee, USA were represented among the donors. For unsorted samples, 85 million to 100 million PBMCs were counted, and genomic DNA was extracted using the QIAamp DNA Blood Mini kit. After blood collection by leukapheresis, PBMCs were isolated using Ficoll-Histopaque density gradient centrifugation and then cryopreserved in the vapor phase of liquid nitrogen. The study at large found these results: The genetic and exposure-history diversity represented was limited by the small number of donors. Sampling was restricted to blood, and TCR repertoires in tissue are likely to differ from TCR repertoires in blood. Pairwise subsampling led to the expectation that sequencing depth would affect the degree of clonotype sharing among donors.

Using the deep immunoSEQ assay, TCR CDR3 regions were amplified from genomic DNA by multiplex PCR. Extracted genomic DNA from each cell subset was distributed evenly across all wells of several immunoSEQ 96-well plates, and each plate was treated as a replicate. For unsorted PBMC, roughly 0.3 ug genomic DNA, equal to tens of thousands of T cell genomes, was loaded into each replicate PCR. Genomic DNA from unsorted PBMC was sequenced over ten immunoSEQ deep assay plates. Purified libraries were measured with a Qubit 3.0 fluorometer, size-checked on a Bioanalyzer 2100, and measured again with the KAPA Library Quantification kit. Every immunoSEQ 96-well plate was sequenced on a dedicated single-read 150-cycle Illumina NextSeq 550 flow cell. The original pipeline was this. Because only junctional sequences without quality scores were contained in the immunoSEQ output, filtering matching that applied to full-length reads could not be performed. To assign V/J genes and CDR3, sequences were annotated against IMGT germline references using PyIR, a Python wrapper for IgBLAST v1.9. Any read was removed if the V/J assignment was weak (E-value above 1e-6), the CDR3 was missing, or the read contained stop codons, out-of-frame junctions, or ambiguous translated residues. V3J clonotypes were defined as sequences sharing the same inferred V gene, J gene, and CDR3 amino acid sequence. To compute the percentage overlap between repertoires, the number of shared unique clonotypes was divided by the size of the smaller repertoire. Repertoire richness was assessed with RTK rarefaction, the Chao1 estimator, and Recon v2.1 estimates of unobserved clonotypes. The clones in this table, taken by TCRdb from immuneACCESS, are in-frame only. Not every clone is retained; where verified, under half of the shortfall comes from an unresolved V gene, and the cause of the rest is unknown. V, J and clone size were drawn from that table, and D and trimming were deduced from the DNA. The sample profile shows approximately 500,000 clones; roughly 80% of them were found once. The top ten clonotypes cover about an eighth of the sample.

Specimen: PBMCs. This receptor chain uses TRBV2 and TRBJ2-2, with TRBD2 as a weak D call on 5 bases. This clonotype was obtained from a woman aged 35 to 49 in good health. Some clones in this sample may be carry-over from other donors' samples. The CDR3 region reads CASRRTGELFF. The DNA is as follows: TGTGCCAGCAGACGGACCGGGGAGCTGTTTTTC. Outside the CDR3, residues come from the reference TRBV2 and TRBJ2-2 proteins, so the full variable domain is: EPEVTQTPSHQVTQMGQEVILRCVPISNHLYFYWYRQILGQKVEFLVSFYNNEISEKSEIFDDQFSVERPDGSNFTLKIRSTKLEDSAMYFCASRRTGELFFGEGSRLTVL.